What follows describes a single T cell receptor (beta chain). The antigen remains unidentified. The sample is drawn from a study of T cell responses to AZD1222 COVID-19 vaccine. Turning to the study itself: Combined were second doses at about 4 or about 12 weeks. Regarding the study as a whole: Repertoire sampling happened only post peak T cell response. Females made up more of the donors, who were largely white British, and clonal diversity may have come out too low.

V gave up 3 bases and J gave up 4 bases, with 19 bases separating them. The CDR3 loop spans 16 amino acids. Germline assignment: CDR1 SGHAT and CDR2 FQNNGV. Produced via immunoSEQ multiplex PCR; TCRdb's table is partial and in-frame only. The data show about 110,000 clones, more than 70% seen once. The clonotype originates from an adult in good health. Sequencing used peripheral blood, obtained on day 0 of AZD1222 vaccination. The rearrangement joins TRBV11-2 to TRBJ2-7, with D perhaps being TRBD1 or TRBD2 (5 bases each). The CDR3 DNA sequence: TGTGCCAGCAGCTTTCAGGCGGTGAGGGGTAATTACGAGCAGTACTTC. It is translated as CASSFQAVRGNYEQYF.